Presented here are 5 T cell receptor beta chains from one specimen sequenced in a study of breast tumors, draining lymph nodes, adjacent tissues (TCRdb year 2016). Library generation was performed with multiplex PCR. Sequencing instrument: Illumina HiSeq 2000. TCRdb ran its own pipeline on the public reads, namely fastp trimming at Q25 and MiXCR clone calling, and kept in-frame beta chains. Each record represents a unique CDR3 protein, reported with the most common genes and DNA among its rows. For this sample the table gives 45,000 or so distinct CDR3 sequences, of which under 30% were detected only once. The ten biggest clones cover approximately 8% of the sample. The source material was breast tumor tissue. These receptors were obtained from a female donor with breast cancer. Some clones in this sample may be carry-over from other donors' samples.

At least ten counts were recorded for this clonotype. This chain joins TRBV5-1 and TRBJ2-1, with 11 bases matching TRBD2. CDR1 is SGHRS and CDR2 is YFSETQ in the germline V gene. The CDR3 length is 18 residues. J gave up 2 bases and V 0 bases, and 7 bases lay outside the gene matches. In nucleotides, the CDR3 is TGCGCCAGCAGCTTGGTAGCGGGAGGGACGGTGACCTACAATGAGCAGTTCTTC. Protein sequence: CASSLVAGGTVTYNEQFF.

This clonotype was counted a few times. Since a much larger clone is just one base distant, this may be a read error. The chain joins TRBV6-5 to TRBJ1-2; 7 nucleotides align to TRBD1. CDR1 and CDR2 (germline): MNHEY, SVGAGI. With V trimmed by 5 bases and J by 4 bases, 7 bases remained unmatched. The CDR3 runs to 14 residues. The CDR3 region is CASSGSGGGYGYTF. Here the CDR3 DNA reads TGTGCCAGCAGTGGGTCAGGGGGGGGCTATGGCTACACCTTC.

There are many counts of this clonotype. The rearrangement links TRBV2 to TRBJ1-5; no firm D call. Trimming removed 3 bases at V and 0 bases at J, with 9 bases between. Germline V CDR1 and CDR2: SNHLY, FYNNEI. The CDR3 extends over 15 amino acids. The CDR3 DNA reads as TGTGCCAGCAGTGACAGACTTTATAGCAATCAGCCCCAGCATTTT. Amino acid sequence: CASSDRLYSNQPQHF. The whole variable domain, remainder taken from reference TRBV2 and TRBJ1-5, is EPEVTQTPSHQVTQMGQEVILRCVPISNHLYFYWYRQILGQKVEFLVSFYNNEISEKSEIFDDQFSVERPDGSNFTLKIRSTKLEDSAMYFCASSDRLYSNQPQHFGDGTRLSIL.

This clonotype was seen at least ten times. This rearrangement joins TRBV3-1 to TRBJ2-7; maybe TRBD1 (6 bases). V gave up 4 bases and J gave up 2 bases, with 15 bases separating them. The CDR3 extends over 15 amino acids. Per the germline V gene, CDR1 is LGHDT and CDR2 is YNNKEL (reference sequence). CDR3 in amino acids: CASSPSDRSPYEQYF. The CDR3, as DNA: TGTGCCAGCAGCCCGTCGGACAGATCACCCTACGAGCAGTACTTC.

The V and J genes are TRBV6-1 and TRBJ1-1; D gene uncertain. Trimming pared 8 bases from V and 1 base from J, leaving 11 bases between. The CDR3 loop spans 13 amino acids. Germline V CDR1 and CDR2: MNHNS, SASEGT. CDR3 DNA sequence: TGTGCCAGCCACCCAATGGCGAACACTGAAGCTTTCTTT. As protein: CASHPMANTEAFF.